Listed below are T cell receptor beta chains from one sample, sequenced in a study of blood T cell repertoires in COVID-19. Clones were read by immunoSEQ multiplex PCR, and TCRdb kept only the in-frame ones, dropping some. The sample has 200,000 to 300,000 clones; around 90% are singletons. Specimen: peripheral blood. The receptors stem from a woman under 40 with acute or convalescent COVID-19. CDR3s leave out the opening cysteine and the closing phenylalanine or tryptophan. The D gene is left open where the match is weak. Clone size is not always given. Where it is, it says once, few, many or a class for expanded clones.

clone size	V gene	J gene	D gene	CDR3 protein
-	TRBV9	TRBJ1-3	TRBD1	ASSVEGAYNSGNTIY
-	TRBV11-2	TRBJ1-1	TRBD1	ASSWDRDEAF
-	TRBV4-1	TRBJ2-7	TRBD2	ASSPSTSSYEQY
-	TRBV19	TRBJ1-5	TRBD1	ASSATGENQPQH
few	TRBV19	TRBJ2-3	TRBD1	ASAPPQGARDTQY
-	TRBV5-1	TRBJ2-7	-	ASRRALFGEQY
-	TRBV4-1	TRBJ1-4	TRBD1	ASSQGSGGEKLF
-	TRBV29-1	TRBJ2-7	-	SVEDGESGSSYEQY
-	TRBV15	TRBJ2-5	TRBD2	ATSRPGLAGQETQY
-	TRBV6-5	TRBJ2-1	TRBD1	ASRTGGGWNEQF
-	TRBV24-1	TRBJ1-6	-	ATSWDTNSPLH
-	TRBV15	TRBJ2-5	-	ATSRPQKYQETQY
-	TRBV19	TRBJ2-4	-	ASSIGAVGKNIQY
-	TRBV27	TRBJ2-7	TRBD2	ASSLGLAVYEQY
-	TRBV19	TRBJ2-5	TRBD2	ASSIGTSGSETQY
-	TRBV9	TRBJ2-3	-	ASSRRGPDTQY
few	TRBV19	TRBJ2-1	TRBD2	ASSTLAGGEQF
few	TRBV19	TRBJ2-1	TRBD1	ASNQGASYNEQF
-	TRBV19	TRBJ2-1	TRBD2	ASSFPIAGGNNEQF
-	TRBV14	TRBJ1-2	-	ASSPGRDVGYT
-	TRBV27	TRBJ1-2	-	ASTTHPNYGYT
-	TRBV5-1	TRBJ2-1	TRBD1	ASSLYRQGVGNEQF
-	TRBV5-6	TRBJ2-3	-	ASSTPLLAREGTDTQY
-	TRBV27	TRBJ2-3	TRBD2	ASSPETSGGGDTQY
-	TRBV11-3	TRBJ2-3	-	ASSWGPDTQY
-	TRBV4-3	TRBJ2-7	TRBD1	ASSQVPGQVIFEQY
-	TRBV30	TRBJ2-2	-	AAGQLTDNTGELF
-	TRBV3-1/TRBV3-2	TRBJ2-5	-	ASSQGLFSGAAETQY
-	TRBV6-5	TRBJ1-1	TRBD1	ASRDDRVKVKAF
-	TRBV11-2	TRBJ2-1	TRBD1	ASSLDRDRAHEQF
-	TRBV7-2	TRBJ2-2	TRBD1	ASSRQGRELF
-	TRBV27	TRBJ1-2	-	ASGLYYGYT
few	TRBV23-1	TRBJ1-4	TRBD1	ASRADRGPSTNEKLF
-	TRBV5-1	TRBJ2-1	-	ASSWGGNAYNEQF
-	TRBV6-2/TRBV6-3	TRBJ1-1	-	ASSSLSAGVMNTEAF
-	TRBV2	TRBJ1-3	-	ASRRDRDRNTIY
-	TRBV7-3	TRBJ2-5	TRBD1	ASSQWGTGAQETQY
-	TRBV5-1	TRBJ1-3	-	ASSLAGVGNTIY
-	TRBV27	TRBJ1-5	-	ASSLGAGRSNQPQH
-	TRBV10-2	TRBJ2-1	TRBD2	ASSESGRAGNEQF
few	TRBV10-3	TRBJ2-3	TRBD2	AIRGGHATDTQY
-	TRBV30	TRBJ2-7	TRBD2	AWMRAGGLREQY
-	TRBV19	TRBJ2-5	-	ASSPRESGKETQY
-	TRBV7-9	TRBJ1-1	-	ASSPLGGNTEAF
-	TRBV30	TRBJ1-5	-	AWSNSGHYNQPQH
-	TRBV24-1	TRBJ2-3	TRBD2	ATSDPLAGNTDTQY
-	TRBV5-1	TRBJ2-1	-	ASSLDVLVEQF
-	TRBV30	TRBJ2-1	-	AWKWDWANNEQF
-	TRBV6-5	TRBJ2-3	-	ASSYSGVADTQY